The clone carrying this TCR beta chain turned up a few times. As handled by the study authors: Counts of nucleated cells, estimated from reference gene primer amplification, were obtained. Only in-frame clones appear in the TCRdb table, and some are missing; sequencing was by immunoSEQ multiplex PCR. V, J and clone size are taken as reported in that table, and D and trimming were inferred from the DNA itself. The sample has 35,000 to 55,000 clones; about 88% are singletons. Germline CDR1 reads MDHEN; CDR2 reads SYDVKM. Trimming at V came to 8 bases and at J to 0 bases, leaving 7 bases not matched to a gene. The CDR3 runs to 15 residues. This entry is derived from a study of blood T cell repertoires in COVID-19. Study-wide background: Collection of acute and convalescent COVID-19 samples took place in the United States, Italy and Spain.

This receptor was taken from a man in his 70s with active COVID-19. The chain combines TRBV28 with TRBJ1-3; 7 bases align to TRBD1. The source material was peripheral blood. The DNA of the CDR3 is TGTGCCAGCGGCACAGGGGCCTCCTCTGGAAACACCATATATTTT. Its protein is CASGTGASSGNTIYF.